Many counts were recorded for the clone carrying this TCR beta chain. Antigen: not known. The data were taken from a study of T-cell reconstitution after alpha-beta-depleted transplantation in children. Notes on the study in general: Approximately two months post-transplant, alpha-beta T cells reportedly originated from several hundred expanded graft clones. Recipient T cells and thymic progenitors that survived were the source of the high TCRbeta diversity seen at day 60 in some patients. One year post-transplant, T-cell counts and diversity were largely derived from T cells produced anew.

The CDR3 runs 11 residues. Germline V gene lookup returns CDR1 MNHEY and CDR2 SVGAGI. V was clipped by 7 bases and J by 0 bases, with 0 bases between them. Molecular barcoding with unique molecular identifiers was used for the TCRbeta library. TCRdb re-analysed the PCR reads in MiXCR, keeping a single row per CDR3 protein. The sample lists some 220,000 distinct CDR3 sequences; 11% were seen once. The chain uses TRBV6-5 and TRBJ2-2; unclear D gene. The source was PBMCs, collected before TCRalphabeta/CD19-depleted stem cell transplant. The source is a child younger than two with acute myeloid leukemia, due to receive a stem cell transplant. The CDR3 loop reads CASTNTGELFF. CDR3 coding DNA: TGTGCCAGCACGAACACCGGGGAGCTGTTTTTT.